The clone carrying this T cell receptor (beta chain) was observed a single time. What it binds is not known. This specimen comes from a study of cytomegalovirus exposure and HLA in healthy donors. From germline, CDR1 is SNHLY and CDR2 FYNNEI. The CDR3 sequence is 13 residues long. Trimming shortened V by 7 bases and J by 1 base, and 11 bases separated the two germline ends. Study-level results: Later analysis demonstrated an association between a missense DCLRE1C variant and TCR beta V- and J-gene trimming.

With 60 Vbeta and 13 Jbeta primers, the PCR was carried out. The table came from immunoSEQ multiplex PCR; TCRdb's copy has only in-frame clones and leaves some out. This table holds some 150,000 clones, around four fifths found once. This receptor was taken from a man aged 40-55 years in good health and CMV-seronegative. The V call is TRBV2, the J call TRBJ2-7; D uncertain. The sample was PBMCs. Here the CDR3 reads CASNQLRSYEQYF. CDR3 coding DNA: TGTGCCAGCAATCAACTTAGATCCTACGAGCAGTACTTC. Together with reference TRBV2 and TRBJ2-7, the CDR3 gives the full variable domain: EPEVTQTPSHQVTQMGQEVILRCVPISNHLYFYWYRQILGQKVEFLVSFYNNEISEKSEIFDDQFSVERPDGSNFTLKIRSTKLEDSAMYFCASNQLRSYEQYFGPGTRLTVT.